This T cell receptor (beta chain) was identified during a study of shared clonotypes between healthy human individuals. Germline V gene lookup returns CDR1 LGHNA and CDR2 YNFKEQ. The CDR3 is 14 residues long. V lost 5 bases to trimming and J lost 1 base, with 10 bases between them. This table comes from immunoSEQ multiplex PCR, and its TCRdb copy is limited to in-frame clones, with some not included. This sample has about 980,000 clones, with less than 85% found just once. This clone has a handful of counts. J is TRBJ2-3 and V is TRBV4-2; D gene unclear. Material for sequencing was memory CD4+ T cells sorted from blood. Stated subset: CD45RA-negative fraction. The TCR was taken from a man aged 18-30 years in good health. DNA for the CDR3: TGTGCCAGCAGCGGGTCTTTCCGCACAGATACGCAGTATTTT. It specifies CASSGSFRTDTQYF.